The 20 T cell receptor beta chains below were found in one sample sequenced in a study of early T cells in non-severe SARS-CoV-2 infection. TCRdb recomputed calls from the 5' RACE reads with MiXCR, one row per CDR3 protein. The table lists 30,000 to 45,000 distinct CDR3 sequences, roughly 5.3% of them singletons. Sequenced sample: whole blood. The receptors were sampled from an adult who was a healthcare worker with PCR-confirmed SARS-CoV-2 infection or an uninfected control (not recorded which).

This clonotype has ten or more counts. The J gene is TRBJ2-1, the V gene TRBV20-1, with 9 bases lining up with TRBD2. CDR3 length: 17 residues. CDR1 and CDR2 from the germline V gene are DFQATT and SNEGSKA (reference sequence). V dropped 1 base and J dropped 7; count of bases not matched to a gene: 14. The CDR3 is CSARVGTSGRAWNEQFF. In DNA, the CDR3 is TGCAGTGCTAGAGTGGGAACTAGCGGGCGGGCTTGGAATGAGCAGTTCTTC.

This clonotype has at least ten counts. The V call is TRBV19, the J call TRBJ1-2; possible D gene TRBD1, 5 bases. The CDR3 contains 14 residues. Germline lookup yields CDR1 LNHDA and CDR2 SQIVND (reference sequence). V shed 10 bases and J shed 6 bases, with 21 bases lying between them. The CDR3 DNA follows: TGTGCCACCCACAGACCGGGACCCCTAAATGGCTACACCTTC. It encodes CATHRPGPLNGYTF.

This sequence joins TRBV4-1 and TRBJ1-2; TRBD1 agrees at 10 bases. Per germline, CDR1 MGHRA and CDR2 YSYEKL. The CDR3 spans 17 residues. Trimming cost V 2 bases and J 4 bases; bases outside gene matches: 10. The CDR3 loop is CASSQTFRDRGFYGYTF. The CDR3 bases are TGCGCCAGCAGCCAAACATTCCGGGACAGGGGATTCTATGGCTACACCTTC.

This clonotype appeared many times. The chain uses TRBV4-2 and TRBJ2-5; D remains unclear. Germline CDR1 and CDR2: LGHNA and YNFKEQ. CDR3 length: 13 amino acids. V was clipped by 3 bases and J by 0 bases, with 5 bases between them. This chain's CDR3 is CASSQADQETQYF. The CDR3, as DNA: TGTGCCAGCAGCCAGGCCGACCAAGAGACCCAGTACTTC.

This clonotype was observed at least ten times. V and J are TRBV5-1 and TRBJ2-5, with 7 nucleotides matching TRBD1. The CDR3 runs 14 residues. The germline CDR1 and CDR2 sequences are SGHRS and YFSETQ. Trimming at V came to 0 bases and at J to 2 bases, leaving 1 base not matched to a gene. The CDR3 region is CASSLAGQQETQYF. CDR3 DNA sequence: TGCGCCAGCAGCTTGGCGGGACAGCAAGAGACCCAGTACTTC.

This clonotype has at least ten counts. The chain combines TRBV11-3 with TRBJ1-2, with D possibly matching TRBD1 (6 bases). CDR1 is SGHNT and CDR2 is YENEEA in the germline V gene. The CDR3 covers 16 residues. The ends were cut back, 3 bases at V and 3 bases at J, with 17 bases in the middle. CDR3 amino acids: CASSLATGPYYYGYTF. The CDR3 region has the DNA TGTGCCAGCAGCTTGGCGACAGGACCGTATTACTATGGCTACACCTTC.

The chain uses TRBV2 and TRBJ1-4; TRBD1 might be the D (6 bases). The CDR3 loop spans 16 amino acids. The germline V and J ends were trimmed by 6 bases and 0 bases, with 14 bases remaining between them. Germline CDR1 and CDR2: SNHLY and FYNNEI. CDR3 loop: CASSLTGPATNEKLFF. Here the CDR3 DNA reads TGTGCCAGCAGCCTGACAGGACCTGCAACTAATGAAAAACTGTTTTTT.

The CDR3 region is CASTGETGSNQPQHF. The CDR3 nucleotides read TGTGCCAGCACGGGAGAAACAGGGAGCAATCAGCCCCAGCATTTT. The chain employs TRBV2 and TRBJ1-5; TRBD1 is a possible D gene (6 bases). This CDR3 is 15 amino acids long. CDR1 and CDR2 from the germline V gene are SNHLY and FYNNEI. Trimming pared 7 bases from V and 1 base from J, leaving 14 bases between.

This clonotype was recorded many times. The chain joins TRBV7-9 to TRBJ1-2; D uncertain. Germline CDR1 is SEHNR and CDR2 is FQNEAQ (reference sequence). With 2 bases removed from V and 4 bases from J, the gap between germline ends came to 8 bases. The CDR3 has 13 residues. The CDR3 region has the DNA TGTGCCAGCAGCTTAACGGACTTCTATGGCTACACCTTC. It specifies CASSLTDFYGYTF.

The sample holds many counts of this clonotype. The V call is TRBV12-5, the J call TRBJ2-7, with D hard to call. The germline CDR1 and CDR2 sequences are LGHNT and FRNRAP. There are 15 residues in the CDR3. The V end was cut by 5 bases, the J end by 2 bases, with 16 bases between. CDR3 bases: TGTGCTAGTGGTCCCTTGAGGACGGATACCTACGAGCAGTACTTC. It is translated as CASGPLRTDTYEQYF.

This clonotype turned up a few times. This chain's CDR3 is CASSPHGRLAGRTHEQYF. The CDR3 coding sequence is TGTGCCAGCAGCCCCCACGGTAGGCTAGCGGGAAGGACTCACGAGCAGTACTTC. The V and J genes are TRBV5-6 and TRBJ2-7; 9 bases fit TRBD2. From germline, CDR1 is SGHDT and CDR2 YYEEEE. Unmatched junction bases numbered 19, after V lost 4 bases and J lost 5 bases. The length of the CDR3 is 18 residues.

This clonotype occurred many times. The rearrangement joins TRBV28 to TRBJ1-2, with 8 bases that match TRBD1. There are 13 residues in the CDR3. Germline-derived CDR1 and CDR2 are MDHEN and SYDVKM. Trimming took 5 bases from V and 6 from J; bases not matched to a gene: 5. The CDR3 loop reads CASSDDRGDGYTF. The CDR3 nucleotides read TGTGCCAGCAGTGATGACAGGGGTGATGGCTACACCTTC.

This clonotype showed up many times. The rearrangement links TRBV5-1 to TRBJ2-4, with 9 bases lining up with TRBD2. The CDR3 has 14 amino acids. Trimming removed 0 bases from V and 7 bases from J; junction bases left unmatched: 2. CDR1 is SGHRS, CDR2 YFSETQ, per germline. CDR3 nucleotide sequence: TGCGCCAGCAGCTTGGGGACTAGCGCCAACATTCAGTACTTC. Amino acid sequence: CASSLGTSANIQYF.

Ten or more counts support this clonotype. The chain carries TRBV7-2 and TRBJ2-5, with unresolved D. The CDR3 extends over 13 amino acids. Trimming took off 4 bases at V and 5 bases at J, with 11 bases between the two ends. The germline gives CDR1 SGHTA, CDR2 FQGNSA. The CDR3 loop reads CASSSPGWETQYF. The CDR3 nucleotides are TGTGCCAGCAGCTCTCCAGGCTGGGAGACCCAGTACTTC.

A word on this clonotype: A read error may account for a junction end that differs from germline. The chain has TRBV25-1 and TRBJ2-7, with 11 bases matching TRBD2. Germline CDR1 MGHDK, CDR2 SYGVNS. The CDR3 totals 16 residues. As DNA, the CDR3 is TGTGCCGGCAGTGCCCCGGGACTAGCGGCTTTGGGTGAGCAGTACTTC. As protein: CAGSAPGLAALGEQYF.

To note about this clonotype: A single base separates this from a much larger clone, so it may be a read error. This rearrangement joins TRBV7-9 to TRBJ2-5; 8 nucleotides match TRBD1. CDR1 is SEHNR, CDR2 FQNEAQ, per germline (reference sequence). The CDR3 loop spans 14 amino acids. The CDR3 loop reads CASSFLQGDETHYF. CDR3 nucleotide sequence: TGTGCCAGCAGCTTCTTACAGGGGGACGAGACCCATTACTTC.

The DNA of the CDR3 is TGTGCCAGCAGCTCGGAGAGGCCGAGTCGTGAAGCTTTCTTT. Amino acid sequence: CASSSERPSREAFF. The chain recombines TRBV5-6 with TRBJ1-1; D is uncertain. Germline CDR1 SGHDT, CDR2 YYEEEE. This CDR3 is built from 14 residues. Deletions cut 3 bases from V and 7 bases from J, with 16 bases between.

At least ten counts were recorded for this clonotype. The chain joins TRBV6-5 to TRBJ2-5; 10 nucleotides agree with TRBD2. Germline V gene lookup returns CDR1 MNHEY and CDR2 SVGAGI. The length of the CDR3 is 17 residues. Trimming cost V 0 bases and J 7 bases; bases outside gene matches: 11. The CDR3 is CASSYSRTSGFGRTQYF. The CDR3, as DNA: TGTGCCAGCAGTTACTCGAGGACTAGCGGATTTGGGAGGACCCAGTACTTC.

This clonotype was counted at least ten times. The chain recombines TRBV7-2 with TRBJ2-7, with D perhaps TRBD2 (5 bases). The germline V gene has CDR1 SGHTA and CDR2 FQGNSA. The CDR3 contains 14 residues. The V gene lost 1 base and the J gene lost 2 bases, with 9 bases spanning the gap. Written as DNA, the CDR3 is TGTGCCAGCAGCTTAGATCGGGGAACCTACGAGCAGTACTTC. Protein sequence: CASSLDRGTYEQYF.

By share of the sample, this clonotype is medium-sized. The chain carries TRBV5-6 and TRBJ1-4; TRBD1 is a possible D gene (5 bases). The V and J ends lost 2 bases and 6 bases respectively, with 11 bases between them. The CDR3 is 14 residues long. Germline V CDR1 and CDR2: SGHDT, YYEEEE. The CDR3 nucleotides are TGTGCCAGCAGCTTCGGACGGGGGTATGAAAAACTGTTTTTT. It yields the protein CASSFGRGYEKLFF. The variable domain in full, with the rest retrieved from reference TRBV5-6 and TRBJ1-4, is DAGVTQSPTHLIKTRGQQVTLRCSPKSGHDTVSWYQQALGQGPQFIFQYYEEEERQRGNFPDRFSGHQFPNYSSELNVNALLLGDSALYLCASSFGRGYEKLFFGSGTQLSVL.